This entry features one TCR beta chain sequence. CDR3 length: 15 amino acids. Germline V CDR1 and CDR2: MNHEY, SMNVEV (reference sequence). The V and J ends lost 6 bases and 0 bases respectively, with 12 bases between them. The data originate from a study of blood T cell repertoires in COVID-19. In the study overall: PBMCs, B-cell-depleted T cells, or T cells were the source of the cDNA or gDNA that made up the material.

As originally analysed: Counts of nucleated cells, estimated from reference gene primer amplification, were obtained. Only in-frame clones appear in the TCRdb table, and some are missing; sequencing was by immunoSEQ multiplex PCR. The V and J calls and clone size come from that table; D and trimming were worked out from the DNA. Of about 260,000 clones in the sample, 75% to 90% were seen once. This chain uses TRBV27 with TRBJ2-1, with D perhaps matching TRBD2 (5 bases). Sequenced sample: peripheral blood. The receptor's source is a human donor in a cohort sampled during active COVID-19. The CDR3 is CASRFGGLSYNEQFF. The CDR3, as DNA: TGTGCCAGCAGGTTTGGAGGTCTCTCCTACAATGAGCAGTTCTTC.